These 2 T cell receptor beta chains were all obtained from the same sample, sequenced in a study of blood T cell repertoires in COVID-19. TCRdb's table, derived via immunoSEQ multiplex PCR, lists solely in-frame clones and lacks some. The sample includes approximately 210,000 clones, around nine tenths of them seen just once. Sequenced sample: peripheral blood. The receptors were gathered from a woman in her 40s who had recovered from COVID-19.

The chain uses TRBV30 and TRBJ2-1; 8 bases are shared with TRBD1. The CDR3 covers 11 residues. V dropped 2 bases and J dropped 12; count of bases not matched to a gene: 3. Germline V gives CDR1 GTSNPN, CDR2 SVGIG (reference sequence). The CDR3 loop reads CAWSTGQAQFF. The CDR3 DNA sequence: TGTGCCTGGAGTACGGGACAGGCGCAGTTCTTC.

The chain links TRBV9 to TRBJ1-1; 10 nucleotides match TRBD1. This CDR3 contains 15 residues. After removal of 9 bases from V and 5 bases from J, the junction contained 13 bases not matched to a gene. CDR1 and CDR2 from the germline V gene are SGDLS and YYNGEE. The CDR3 loop is CATSKGGQGQTEAFF. CDR3 bases: TGTGCCACTAGCAAGGGGGGACAGGGGCAAACTGAAGCTTTCTTT.